This T cell receptor (beta chain) is drawn from a study of T cell changes during pregnancy in multiple sclerosis (dated by TCRdb to about 2019). In terms of the full investigation: Changes in the T cell repertoire over the course of pregnancy were examined in this study in women with multiple sclerosis.

CDR1 LNHDA and CDR2 SQIVND were looked up in the germline V gene (reference sequence). The CDR3 contains 15 residues, cysteine and phenylalanine counted. The DNA shown is the 45-base CDR3, in frame from base 1. From V the trimming removes 3 bases and from J it removes 2 bases, while the gene matches leave 3 bases of the junction unaccounted for. Library construction relied on the immunoSEQ multiplex PCR assay. The table was pulled from immuneACCESS by TCRdb, which kept in-frame rearrangements only. Such tables lose some clones; where checked, under half of the loss comes from unresolved V genes, and the rest has no known cause. Present in this sample are 70,000 to 95,000 clones, 85% to 95% of which were seen just once. In total, the top ten clones hold approximately 4.5% of the sample. In regard to this clone: Which antigen it targets is not known. No per-base quality is available; no much larger clone lies one base away.

The sequence is built from TRBV19 and TRBJ1-2; TRBD1 aligns with 10 central bases. The starting material was peripheral blood, obtained in the first trimester of pregnancy. The sequence derives from a female donor with multiple sclerosis, enrolled in a pregnancy study. The DNA reads TGTGCCAGTAGTATGGGACAGGGGTTCAACTATGGCTACACCTTC. This gives the protein CASSMGQGFNYGYTF.